The 25 T cell receptor beta chains below all came from one sample that was sequenced in a study of blood T cell repertoires in COVID-19. Profiled with immunoSEQ multiplex PCR; TCRdb holds only in-frame clones, not every one. The sample has fewer than 500,000 clones, more than 75% seen once. The sequenced material came from PBMCs or T cells enriched from blood (not recorded which). The receptors here all came from a man aged 25 to 40 who had recovered from COVID-19.

The rearrangement links TRBV18 to TRBJ1-1, with D unclear. The ends were cut back, 2 bases at V and 1 base at J, with 14 bases in the middle. Germline CDR1 and CDR2: KGHSH and LQKENI. The CDR3 runs to 16 residues. The CDR3 DNA sequence: TGTGCCAGCTCACCATATCGGCACAGTGAGAACACTGAAGCTTTCTTT. Its translation is CASSPYRHSENTEAFF.

The chain couples TRBV6-5 to TRBJ2-7; 10 bases line up with TRBD2. J was trimmed by 3 bases and V by 9 bases; bases with no gene match: 5. CDR3 length: 13 amino acids. The germline V gene encodes CDR1 MNHEY and CDR2 SVGAGI. The CDR3 region has the DNA TGTGCCAGTAGACTAGCGGGTAACTACGAGCAGTACTTC. This sequence encodes CASRLAGNYEQYF.

This chain uses TRBV25-1 with TRBJ2-7; 8 nucleotides agree with TRBD1. After removal of 8 bases from V and 10 bases from J, the junction contained 13 bases not matched to a gene. The CDR3 covers 13 residues. Per the germline V gene, CDR1 is MGHDK and CDR2 is SYGVNS. The CDR3 loop reads CASWSAGGMGQYF. The CDR3 nucleotides read TGTGCCAGCTGGAGTGCAGGGGGCATGGGACAGTACTTC.

CDR3: CAWSVLGGGAGNEQFF. CDR3 DNA: TGTGCCTGGAGTGTACTTGGTGGGGGGGCCGGAAATGAGCAGTTCTTC. This chain joins TRBV30 and TRBJ2-1, with D possibly being TRBD2 (7 bases). Germline V lookup: CDR1 GTSNPN, CDR2 SVGIG (reference sequence). Trimming took 0 bases from V and 7 from J, leaving 19 bases between them. The CDR3 length is 16 residues. Complete variable domain (other parts from reference TRBV30 and TRBJ2-1): SQTIHQWPATLVQPVGSPLSLECTVEGTSNPNLYWYRQAAGRGLQLLFYSVGIGQISSEVPQNLSASRPQDRQFILSSKKLLLSDSGFYLCAWSVLGGGAGNEQFFGPGTRLTVL.

The chain couples TRBV7-9 to TRBJ1-5; the match to TRBD1 covers 8 bases. CDR1 SEHNR and CDR2 FQNEAQ come from the germline V gene (reference sequence). The CDR3 totals 17 residues. The V segment lost 1 base and the J segment 1 base; nucleotides outside the gene matches: 6. This CDR3 reads CASSLGTGGGSNQPQHF. The CDR3 bases are TGTGCCAGCAGCTTAGGTACAGGGGGAGGGAGCAATCAGCCCCAGCATTTT.

The V gene is TRBV9, the J gene TRBJ1-1, with unresolved D. Looked up from germline, CDR1 is SGDLS and CDR2 is YYNGEE. V dropped 4 bases and J dropped 1 base, with 14 bases sitting between them. The CDR3 totals 15 residues. The CDR3, as DNA: TGTGCCAGCAGCAGAGAGGGTTATTCGAACACTGAAGCTTTCTTT. Residues: CASSREGYSNTEAFF.

The rearrangement joins TRBV6-5 to TRBJ1-2; TRBD1 matches at 8 bases. The CDR3 is made up of 15 amino acids. CDR1 and CDR2 (germline): MNHEY, SVGAGI. V dropped 5 bases and J dropped 4; count of bases not matched to a gene: 9. For the CDR3, the DNA is TGTGCCAGCAGTCAGGGACAGGCGATCATCTATGGCTACACCTTC. Protein product: CASSQGQAIIYGYTF.

The gene calls are TRBV24-1 and TRBJ2-5; D might be TRBD2 (6 bases). The germline gives CDR1 KGHDR, CDR2 SFDVKD. There are 13 residues in the CDR3. With 9 bases removed from V and 5 bases from J, the gap between germline ends came to 15 bases. CDR3 loop: CATAGKFVETQYF. The DNA of the CDR3 is TGTGCCACCGCGGGGAAGTTCGTGGAGACCCAGTACTTC.

The V call is TRBV29-1, the J call TRBJ1-4; 9 bases match TRBD1. Germline CDR1 SQVTM, CDR2 ANQGSEA. The CDR3 is 12 amino acids. After removal of 6 bases from V and 8 bases from J, the junction contained 4 bases not matched to a gene. CDR3 in amino acids: CSVGQGGEKLFF. Written as DNA, the CDR3 is TGCAGCGTGGGACAGGGTGGCGAAAAACTGTTTTTT. Combining the CDR3 with reference TRBV29-1 and TRBJ1-4 gives the whole variable domain SAVISQKPSRDICQRGTSLTIQCQVDSQVTMMFWYRQQPGQSLTLIATANQGSEATYESGFVIDKFPISRPNLTFSTLTVSNMSPEDSSIYLCSVGQGGEKLFFGSGTQLSVL.

The chain combines TRBV9 with TRBJ2-1; D is perhaps TRBD2 (7 bases). V was clipped by 0 bases and J by 9 bases, with 16 bases between them. CDR1 and CDR2 from the germline V gene are SGDLS and YYNGEE. This CDR3 has 15 amino acids. CDR3 sequence reads: CASSVVAGGRGEQFF. The CDR3 DNA sequence: TGTGCCAGCAGCGTAGTAGCCGGGGGGCGGGGTGAGCAGTTCTTC.

The chain carries TRBV5-6 and TRBJ1-2; the D is unclear. The CDR3 spans 17 residues. Germline CDR1 and CDR2: SGHDT and YYEEEE. V was shortened by 0 bases and J by 4 bases, with 19 bases between the two germline ends. CDR3 bases: TGTGCCAGCAGCTTGGGCCAGATCAATTTGAGGAGCTATGGCTACACCTTC. Protein product: CASSLGQINLRSYGYTF.

V and J are TRBV25-1 and TRBJ1-3; no firm D call. Trimming took off 4 bases at V and 0 bases at J, with 4 bases between the two ends. Germline values: CDR1 MGHDK, CDR2 SYGVNS. The CDR3 is 13 residues long. This chain's CDR3 is CASSAFSGNTIYF. The CDR3 nucleotides read TGTGCCAGCAGTGCTTTCTCTGGAAACACCATATATTTT.

The rearrangement joins TRBV5-5 to TRBJ1-1; D is unclear. Germline V gives CDR1 SGHKS, CDR2 YYEKEE (reference sequence). The CDR3 totals 13 residues. V was pared by 5 bases and J by 8 bases, with 16 bases between. CDR3 in amino acids: CASRPRPRREAFF. The CDR3 DNA is TGTGCCAGCAGGCCAAGGCCTCGGAGGGAAGCTTTCTTT.

The V gene is TRBV5-4, the J gene TRBJ1-2; 8 bases match TRBD1. The CDR3 is 15 amino acids. V shed 4 bases and J 3 bases; nucleotides not matched to a gene: 8. Germline CDR1 and CDR2: SGHNT and YYREEE (reference sequence). The CDR3 region has the DNA TGTGCCAGCAGCCAGAACAACAGGGGGGACTATGGCTACACCTTC. It translates to CASSQNNRGDYGYTF.

The V and J genes are TRBV6-2 or TRBV6-3 and TRBJ2-3, with 9 bases that match TRBD1. Germline CDR1 and CDR2: MNHEY and SVGEGT. The V gene end was trimmed by 3 bases and the J gene end by 3 bases; junction bases not matched to a gene: 4. The CDR3 sequence is 15 residues long. As DNA, the CDR3 is TGTGCCAGCAGTTATCTGACAGGGGGAACAGATACGCAGTATTTT. Its translation is CASSYLTGGTDTQYF.

The V and J genes are TRBV10-3 and TRBJ2-3; 13 bases fit TRBD2. Germline V CDR1 and CDR2: ENHRY, SYGVKD. V lost 6 bases, J lost 3 bases, and 9 bases stayed unmatched. The CDR3 has 17 amino acids. The CDR3 DNA follows: TGTGCCATCAGAATGATTAAGGGACTAGCGGGGACAGATACGCAGTATTTT. The encoded protein is CAIRMIKGLAGTDTQYF.

The rearrangement joins TRBV13 to TRBJ1-6, with unresolved D. This CDR3 comprises 15 residues. The V gene's germline CDR1 is PRHDT and CDR2 FYEKMQ (reference sequence). Trimming stripped 5 bases from V and 7 bases from J, with 15 bases between. The CDR3 DNA reads TGTGCCAGCAGCGGGTACCCCGGGAGCAATTCACCCCTCCACTTT. It translates to CASSGYPGSNSPLHF.

The chain has TRBV9 and TRBJ2-3, with TRBD1 matching over 9 bases. CDR1 is SGDLS, CDR2 YYNGEE, per germline. The CDR3 extends over 14 amino acids. Trimming at V came to 0 bases and at J to 5 bases, leaving 1 base not matched to a gene. CDR3 protein: CASSVETGGDTQYF. The CDR3 DNA follows: TGTGCCAGCAGCGTAGAGACAGGGGGAGATACGCAGTATTTT.

The J gene is TRBJ1-1, the V gene TRBV2, with 10 bases aligning to TRBD1. The V and J ends lost 6 bases and 0 bases, in that order; junction bases with no gene match: 4. In germline, CDR1 is SNHLY, CDR2 FYNNEI. The CDR3 length is 15 residues. CDR3 region: CASSWTGGMNTEAFF. As DNA, the CDR3 is TGTGCCAGCAGCTGGACAGGGGGGATGAACACTGAAGCTTTCTTT.

The rearrangement joins TRBV5-4 to TRBJ2-3; 10 positions match TRBD2. Germline V CDR1 and CDR2: SGHNT, YYREEE (reference sequence). The CDR3 contains 15 residues. Trimming cost V 4 bases and J 2 bases; bases outside gene matches: 4. CDR3 region: CASSRLAGVTDTQYF. The CDR3 DNA reads as TGTGCCAGCAGCCGCCTAGCGGGAGTCACAGATACGCAGTATTTT.

This rearrangement joins TRBV6-2 or TRBV6-3 to TRBJ2-3, with D perhaps TRBD2 (7 bases). The CDR3 is 14 residues long. Trimming took 5 bases from V and 6 from J, leaving 15 bases between them. Germline V gene data show CDR1 as MNHEY and CDR2 as SVGEGT. CDR3 region: CASSRGALGDTQYF. The DNA of the CDR3 is TGTGCCAGCAGTCGGGGGGCCTTGGGCGATACGCAGTATTTT.

Only one count was recorded for this clone. The J gene is TRBJ1-2, the V gene TRBV30; D gene ambiguous. The CDR3 is made up of 13 amino acids. V shed 0 bases and J shed 4 bases, with 9 bases lying between them. In germline, CDR1 is GTSNPN, CDR2 SVGIG (reference sequence). This chain's CDR3 is CAWSVMSVYGYTF. The CDR3 DNA sequence: TGTGCCTGGAGTGTAATGTCTGTCTATGGCTACACCTTC.

J is TRBJ1-5 and V is TRBV24-1; D unclear. The germline CDR1 and CDR2 sequences are KGHDR and SFDVKD. Trimming cost V 5 bases and J 2 bases, with 6 bases left between them. This CDR3 contains 13 residues. Written as DNA, the CDR3 is TGTGCCACCAGTGTTGAGGGCAATCAGCCCCAGCATTTT. Protein: CATSVEGNQPQHF.

The chain couples TRBV29-1 to TRBJ1-5, with D possibly being TRBD1 (5 bases). This CDR3 has 19 residues. Germline assignment: CDR1 SQVTM and CDR2 ANQGSEA. The V and J ends lost 1 base and 1 base respectively, with 23 bases between them. The CDR3 here is CSVEGEAGGREKSNQPQHF. The CDR3 nucleotides read TGCAGCGTTGAAGGCGAAGCCGGGGGAAGGGAGAAGAGCAATCAGCCCCAGCATTTT.

The V call is TRBV3-1 (or the pseudogene TRBV3-2), the J call TRBJ1-4, with TRBD1 as a possible D gene (6 bases). V shed 4 bases and J shed 7 bases, with 22 bases lying between them. Per the germline V gene, CDR1 is LGHDT and CDR2 is YNNKEL (reference sequence). CDR3 length equals 17 residues. The CDR3 sequence is CASSLGRDTGRGEKLFF. In nucleotides, the CDR3 is TGTGCCAGCAGCCTTGGTCGGGACACAGGTCGGGGTGAAAAACTGTTTTTT.